Listed below are T cell receptor beta chains from one sample, sequenced in a study of blood T cell repertoires in COVID-19. Clones were sequenced by immunoSEQ multiplex PCR, and TCRdb holds only the in-frame ones, with some missing. The sample includes almost 95,000 clones, 87% seen only once; the top ten take around 19%. The sample taken for sequencing was peripheral blood. Receptors originate from a woman in her sixties with COVID-19, enrolled during active disease. Both conserved end residues are part of each CDR3. D genes are given only for firm matches. Clone size, where shown, is once, few, many, or a class for clones that have expanded.

j_call clone_size cdr3_length v_call d_call cdr3_nt cdr3_aa
TRBJ1-2 . 11 TRBV12-3/TRBV12-4 . TGTGCCAGCAGTTTAAACAGGGGCTACACCTTC CASSLNRGYTF
TRBJ2-7 . 13 TRBV2 TRBD1 TGTGCCAGCAGTGTGGAGACAGGGAGCGAGCAGTACTTC CASSVETGSEQYF
TRBJ2-7 once 15 TRBV19 TRBD1 TGTGCCAGTAGTATAGGGGGACAGGGTCTCTACGAGCAGTACTTC CASSIGGQGLYEQYF
TRBJ1-6 few 15 TRBV5-6 TRBD1 TGTGCCAGCAGCTTTTTGGCCAGGGGGCAATCACCCCTCCACTTT CASSFLARGQSPLHF
TRBJ1-1 . 17 TRBV10-3 . TGTGCCATCAGTCCCATCAGGTTAGAAATGGGGAACACTGAAGCTTTCTTT CAISPIRLEMGNTEAFF
TRBJ2-6 . 19 TRBV4-1 . TGCGCCAGCAGCCAAGAGGAGTCCAGCCTGAGCTCTGGGGCCAACGTCCTGACTTTC CASSQEESSLSSGANVLTF
TRBJ2-5 . 12 TRBV12-3/TRBV12-4 TRBD1 TGTGCCAGCAGCGACAGGGGTGAGACCCAGTACTTC CASSDRGETQYF
TRBJ2-5 many 15 TRBV6-1 TRBD1 TGTGCCAGCAGTGAAACTAGCAGGGGGCGAGAGACCCAGTACTTC CASSETSRGRETQYF
TRBJ2-4 . 14 TRBV19 . TGTGCCAGTAGTACCCCGGGACATGGAAACATTCAGTACTTC CASSTPGHGNIQYF
TRBJ2-7 . 14 TRBV18 TRBD1 TGTGCCAGCTCTCCACCGGGACAGACCTACGAGCAGTACTTC CASSPPGQTYEQYF
TRBJ1-3 . 13 TRBV28 TRBD1 TGTGCCAGCAGTCGACAGGGTGGAAACACCATATATTTT CASSRQGGNTIYF
TRBJ1-1 . 14 TRBV30 . TGTGCCTGGAGTGTACTAATTGGGAACACTGAAGCTTTCTTT CAWSVLIGNTEAFF
TRBJ1-1 . 14 TRBV6-1 . TGTGCCAGCAATAACAGGGACATGAACACTGAAGCTTTCTTT CASNNRDMNTEAFF
TRBJ1-3 . 14 TRBV5-1 . TGCGCCAGCAGCTTGATCGGTCCTGGAAACACCATATATTTT CASSLIGPGNTIYF
TRBJ1-3 . 17 TRBV7-6 . TGTGCCAGCAGCCCGCGTCGGGGTGCTGCCTCTGGAAACACCATATATTTT CASSPRRGAASGNTIYF
TRBJ2-7 . 14 TRBV7-2 . TGTGCCAGCAGCTTAGCTGGGCCAAGCTACGAGCAGTACTTC CASSLAGPSYEQYF
TRBJ1-5 . 15 TRBV5-5 . TGTGCCAGCAGCTTGGCCGTAGGGGCAACTCAGCCCCAGCATTTT CASSLAVGATQPQHF
TRBJ1-2 . 14 TRBV9 . TGTGCCAGCAGCCGCGGGCCAGGGGACTATGGCTACACCTTC CASSRGPGDYGYTF
TRBJ1-2 once 14 TRBV6-5 . TGTGCCAGCAGTTCCCGTGGTAGGGGCCTGCCCCTCGACTTC CASSSRGRGLPLDF
TRBJ1-3 . 15 TRBV5-1 . TGCGCCAGCAGGCCCGCTGGTAACGGTAGAAACACCATATATTTT CASRPAGNGRNTIYF
TRBJ2-6 . 18 TRBV7-8 TRBD1 TGTGCCAGCAGCGACGACAGGGGCGCGGCTTTGGGGGCCAACGTCCTGACTTTC CASSDDRGAALGANVLTF
TRBJ1-2 . 12 TRBV6-6 . TGTGCCAGCAGTGCCGGAGGTACCGGCTACACCTTC CASSAGGTGYTF
TRBJ1-1 . 16 TRBV10-1 . TGCGCCAGCAGTGAGTCGGGGGGGGATATGTACACTGAAGCTTTCTTT CASSESGGDMYTEAFF
TRBJ1-5 once 14 TRBV7-9 TRBD1 TGTGCCAGCAGCTCCGGGACAGGTAATCAGCCCCAGCATTTT CASSSGTGNQPQHF
TRBJ2-1 . 16 TRBV5-6 TRBD2 TGTGCCAGCAGCTTTCTTAACGGGGGGGCCTACAATGAGCAGTTCTTC CASSFLNGGAYNEQFF
TRBJ1-2 . 16 TRBV19 . TGTGCCAGTAGTACTAGGCGGGTTCAAAGGGACTATGGCTACACCTTC CASSTRRVQRDYGYTF
TRBJ2-7 . 15 TRBV7-2 . TGTGCCAGCAGCTTAGTTGTGTCGGGGTCTCGCGAGCAGTACTTC CASSLVVSGSREQYF
TRBJ2-1 . 17 TRBV6-4 . TGTGCCAGCAGTGATCGCCCCGTGAGGTGGAGATCAAATGAGCAGTTCTTC CASSDRPVRWRSNEQFF
TRBJ2-3 . 15 TRBV9 . TGTGCCAGCAGCGCTGGGACAACCACCACAGATACGCAGTATTTT CASSAGTTTTDTQYF
TRBJ2-7 . 13 TRBV12-3/TRBV12-4 TRBD2 TGTGCCAGCAGTTTAAAGGGAGGGAACGAGCAGTACTTC CASSLKGGNEQYF
TRBJ1-4 . 15 TRBV5-1 . TGCGCCAGCAGCCTAACAGGTGTACCTAATGAAAAACTGTTTTTT CASSLTGVPNEKLFF
TRBJ1-6 . 16 TRBV5-6 . TGTGCCAGCAGCTTGGGCCCTCCAGTTAATAATTCACCCCTCCACTTT CASSLGPPVNNSPLHF
TRBJ2-3 . 13 TRBV3-1/TRBV3-2 . TGTGCCAGCCCCAGGGATCCCACAGATACGCAGTATTTT CASPRDPTDTQYF
TRBJ2-7 . 13 TRBV12-3/TRBV12-4 . TGTGCCACCAGGGGAACCGGGACTTACGAGCAGTACTTC CATRGTGTYEQYF
TRBJ2-2 . 16 TRBV4-1 TRBD2 TGCGCCAGCAGCCAAGGGCTAGCGGGGCGCACCGGGGAGCTGTTTTTT CASSQGLAGRTGELFF
TRBJ2-1 . 15 TRBV27 TRBD2 TGTGCCAGCAGTTTCCTGCGGGGGGACTACAATGAGCAGTTCTTC CASSFLRGDYNEQFF
TRBJ1-5 . 14 TRBV10-3 TRBD1 TGTGCCAAACGGGGACAGCATAGCAATCAGCCCCAGCATTTT CAKRGQHSNQPQHF